These 18 T cell receptor beta chains were all obtained from the same sample, sequenced in a study of shared T cell receptors in the human thymus. Clones were sequenced by immunoSEQ multiplex PCR, and TCRdb holds only the in-frame ones, with some missing. This sample has hundreds of thousands of clones, with more than 75% found just once. These data also formed part of another study, on human thymus T cells.

The source material was thymocytes. Receptor source: a boy younger than two with a congenital heart defect.

The chain joins TRBV12-5 to TRBJ1-2; maybe TRBD1 (5 bases). The CDR3 has 19 residues. Trimming pared 1 base from V and 8 bases from J, leaving 29 bases between. The germline CDR1 and CDR2 sequences are LGHNT and FRNRAP. The CDR3 DNA sequence: TGTGCTAGTGGTTTGGCCGCCTCCGGGACGAGGGAGGAAATCTGCGGCTACACCTTC. Translation gives CASGLAASGTREEICGYTF.

The chain joins TRBV5-6 to TRBJ1-2, with a tentative D call TRBD1 (5 bases). The CDR3 has 14 amino acids. V lost 4 bases and J lost 4, with 14 bases in between. The germline gives CDR1 SGHDT, CDR2 YYEEEE. In DNA form, the CDR3 reads TGTGCCAGCAGCCGTTCGGGCAGGGCCTATGGCTACACCTTC. As protein: CASSRSGRAYGYTF.

The V gene is TRBV6-4, the J gene TRBJ2-3, with 8 bases fitting TRBD2. Looked up from germline, CDR1 is MRHNA and CDR2 is SNTAGT. This CDR3 is 14 amino acids long. V dropped 6 bases and J dropped 2; count of bases not matched to a gene: 4. This CDR3 is CASSREGPTDTQYF. The CDR3 bases are TGTGCCAGCAGCCGGGAGGGCCCCACAGATACGCAGTATTTT.

V is TRBV27 and J is TRBJ2-7, with D possibly being TRBD2 (5 bases). Germline-derived CDR1 and CDR2 are MNHEY and SMNVEV (reference sequence). Trimming left V 8 bases short and J 6 bases short, with 11 bases between. The CDR3 consists of 11 residues. CDR3 sequence reads: CASQLGGEQYF. CDR3 sequence (DNA): TGTGCCAGCCAGCTCGGAGGCGAGCAGTACTTC.

V gene TRBV6-1 combines with J gene TRBJ2-7; tentatively, D is TRBD2 (6 bases). This CDR3 is built from 14 residues. Trimming removed 7 bases at V and 1 base at J, with 14 bases between. In germline, CDR1 is MNHNS, CDR2 SASEGT. In nucleotides, the CDR3 is TGTGCCAGCAACCCGGGACTTGAATCCTACGAGCAGTACTTC. Its translation: CASNPGLESYEQYF.

The V call is TRBV2, the J call TRBJ2-2; D is possibly TRBD1 (5 bases). CDR3 size: 13 residues. Germline CDR1 reads SNHLY; CDR2 reads FYNNEI. V gave up 8 bases and J gave up 5 bases, with 12 bases separating them. The CDR3 DNA is TGTGCCAGCGGAGCAGGGAAAACCGGGGAGCTGTTTTTT. It yields the protein CASGAGKTGELFF.

V and J are TRBV7-6 and TRBJ2-7; weak D call: TRBD2 (6 bases). The CDR3 has 14 residues. Germline values: CDR1 SGHVS, CDR2 FNYEAQ. Trimming pared 5 bases from V and 2 bases from J, leaving 13 bases between. CDR3 amino acids: CASSLLASPYEQYF. The DNA for the CDR3 is TGTGCCAGCAGCCTTCTAGCGTCCCCCTACGAGCAGTACTTC.

The gene calls are TRBV5-1 and TRBJ2-3, with 11 bases that match TRBD1. The CDR3 runs to 18 residues. V was clipped by 0 bases and J by 0 bases; unmatched bases: 6. Germline loops: CDR1 SGHRS, CDR2 YFSETQ. The CDR3 DNA is TGCGCCAGCAGCTTGGTTGGACAGGGGGCCGCTAGCACAGATACGCAGTATTTT. It codes for CASSLVGQGAASTDTQYF. Full variable domain (remainder filled in from reference TRBV5-1 and TRBJ2-3): KAGVTQTPRYLIKTRGQQVTLSCSPISGHRSVSWYQQTPGQGLQFLFEYFSETQRNKGNFPGRFSGRQFSNSRSEMNVSTLELGDSALYLCASSLVGQGAASTDTQYFGPGTRLTVL.

The V call is TRBV4-1, the J call TRBJ2-3, with TRBD2 as a possible D gene (5 bases). This CDR3 is built from 15 residues. V dropped 8 bases and J dropped 2 bases, with 17 bases sitting between them. Germline CDR1 reads MGHRA; CDR2 reads YSYEKL. The CDR3 nucleotides are TGCGCCAGCCGTTCGGGGTCCACCACCACAGATACGCAGTATTTT. Residues: CASRSGSTTTDTQYF.

This chain links TRBV5-6 with TRBJ2-7; perhaps TRBD2 as D (6 bases). The CDR3 totals 13 residues. Trimming stripped 1 base from V and 3 bases from J, with 8 bases between. Germline CDR1 and CDR2: SGHDT and YYEEEE. The CDR3 loop is CASSLPGGYEQYF. In DNA form, the CDR3 reads TGTGCCAGCAGCTTGCCCGGGGGCTACGAGCAGTACTTC.

The chain couples TRBV5-6 to TRBJ1-2; 7 bases are a match to TRBD1. The germline gives CDR1 SGHDT, CDR2 YYEEEE. The J segment lost 3 bases and the V segment lost 0 bases, leaving 11 bases of the junction unmatched. The CDR3 is 17 residues long. The CDR3 protein is CASSLVVGGRGHYGYTF. The CDR3 nucleotides are TGTGCCAGCAGCTTGGTTGTGGGGGGTAGGGGGCACTATGGCTACACCTTC.

The chain recombines TRBV6-5 with TRBJ2-3, with D perhaps matching TRBD2 (5 bases). This CDR3 has 15 amino acids. The V end was cut by 2 bases, the J end by 3 bases, with 12 bases between. Per germline, CDR1 MNHEY and CDR2 SVGAGI. The CDR3 region has the DNA TGTGCCAGCAGTTACGGTTGGGAGAGGACAGATACGCAGTATTTT. Its translation is CASSYGWERTDTQYF.

V and J are TRBV6-4 and TRBJ2-2, with 16 bases fitting TRBD2. Germline V lookup: CDR1 MRHNA, CDR2 SNTAGT. J was trimmed by 1 base and V by 6 bases; bases with no gene match: 5. The CDR3 contains 18 residues. The CDR3 protein is CASSEGLAGGLNTGELFF. DNA of the CDR3: TGTGCCAGCAGCGAGGGACTAGCGGGAGGGTTGAACACCGGGGAGCTGTTTTTT.

The chain couples TRBV28 to TRBJ2-1; 7 bases agree with TRBD2. V lost 5 bases to trimming and J lost 2 bases; unmatched junction nucleotides: 6. The CDR3 is 15 amino acids. Germline CDR1 and CDR2: MDHEN and SYDVKM. CDR3 region: CASSLGAGAYNEQFF. The DNA of the CDR3 is TGTGCCAGCAGTCTCGGGGCGGGGGCCTACAATGAGCAGTTCTTC.

CDR3 sequence (DNA): TGTGCCAGCAGTTACAGGGGAGAGCAGTTCTTC. It yields the protein CASSYRGEQFF. The rearrangement uses TRBV6-6 and TRBJ2-1; TRBD1 is a possible D gene (5 bases). Germline CDR1 reads MNHNY; CDR2 reads SVGAGI (reference sequence). Trimming stripped 2 bases from V and 10 bases from J, with 6 bases between. CDR3 length: 11 amino acids.

This sequence joins TRBV11-3 and TRBJ2-1; tentative D call: TRBD2 (6 bases). This CDR3 region has 16 residues. V dropped 5 bases and J dropped 0 bases, with 14 bases sitting between them. Germline V gives CDR1 SGHNT, CDR2 YENEEA. Here the CDR3 DNA reads TGTGCCAGCAGCGGGACTCCCAATAGCTCCTACAATGAGCAGTTCTTC. The encoded protein is CASSGTPNSSYNEQFF.

The rearrangement joins TRBV5-4 to TRBJ2-2, with a tentative D call TRBD2 (5 bases). The ends were cut back, 3 bases at V and 5 bases at J, with 20 bases in the middle. Germline loops: CDR1 SGHNT, CDR2 YYREEE (reference sequence). The CDR3 runs 17 residues. The CDR3 protein is CASSWVEGPSGTGELFF. The CDR3 nucleotides are TGTGCCAGCAGCTGGGTAGAGGGCCCTTCGGGGACCGGGGAGCTGTTTTTT. The whole variable domain, remainder taken from reference TRBV5-4 and TRBJ2-2, is ETGVTQSPTHLIKTRGQQVTLRCSSQSGHNTVSWYQQALGQGPQFIFQYYREEENGRGNFPPRFSGLQFPNYSSELNVNALELDDSALYLCASSWVEGPSGTGELFFGEGSRLTVL.

This sequence joins TRBV10-3 and TRBJ2-1; TRBD1 might be the D (6 bases). CDR1 and CDR2 from the germline V gene are ENHRY and SYGVKD. The CDR3 is 16 amino acids. The ends were cut back, 3 bases at V and 9 bases at J, with 21 bases in the middle. The CDR3 DNA follows: TGTGCCATCAGTGAAAACCTCCTAACAGGGTTGGGTGAGCAGTTCTTC. Amino acid sequence: CAISENLLTGLGEQFF.